Following are 27 T cell receptor beta chains from one sample sequenced in a study of blood T cell repertoires in COVID-19. The method was immunoSEQ multiplex PCR; TCRdb's version includes in-frame clones alone and lacks a portion of them. Seen here are about 81,000 clones, approximately 89% observed once, and the top ten hold approximately 5.5%. Material for sequencing was peripheral blood. The receptors come from an elderly woman with active COVID-19.

The V and J genes are TRBV7-2 and TRBJ2-7; 7 bases line up with TRBD1. CDR1 is SGHTA and CDR2 is FQGNSA in the germline V gene. V lost 1 base and J lost 7; bases outside the gene matches: 4. The CDR3 is made up of 13 amino acids. CDR3: CASSLEGAREQYF. The CDR3 DNA is TGTGCCAGCAGCTTAGAGGGGGCGAGGGAGCAGTACTTC. Looking up the rest from reference TRBV7-2 and TRBJ2-7 gives the full variable domain: GAGVSQSPSNKVTEKGKDVELRCDPISGHTALYWYRQSLGQGLEFLIYFQGNSAPDKSGLPSDRFSAERTGGSVSTLTIQRTQQEDSAVYLCASSLEGAREQYFGPGTRLTVT.

This chain connects TRBV11-2 to TRBJ1-2, with D perhaps matching TRBD1 (5 bases). V was cut by 1 base and J by 7 bases, with 10 bases left in between. The CDR3 is made up of 13 amino acids. CDR1 is SGHAT and CDR2 is FQNNGV in the germline V gene. In DNA form, the CDR3 reads TGTGCCAGCAGCTTAGGGGGGGTCGGTGGCTACACCTTC. It is translated as CASSLGGVGGYTF.

This clone was detected only a few times. This sequence joins TRBV5-1 and TRBJ1-3; D call uncertain. Looked up from germline, CDR1 is SGHRS and CDR2 is YFSETQ. This CDR3 contains 13 residues. The ends were cut back, 4 bases at V and 0 bases at J, with 5 bases in the middle. In DNA form, the CDR3 reads TGCGCCAGCAGCCAGAACTCTGGAAACACCATATATTTT. Amino acid sequence: CASSQNSGNTIYF. Looking up the rest from reference TRBV5-1 and TRBJ1-3 gives the full variable domain: KAGVTQTPRYLIKTRGQQVTLSCSPISGHRSVSWYQQTPGQGLQFLFEYFSETQRNKGNFPGRFSGRQFSNSRSEMNVSTLELGDSALYLCASSQNSGNTIYFGEGSWLTVV.

J is TRBJ2-3 and V is TRBV7-2; D perhaps matches TRBD1 (5 bases). This CDR3 contains 15 residues. The germline V gene has CDR1 SGHTA and CDR2 FQGNSA. V gave up 2 bases and J gave up 0 bases, with 9 bases separating them. The CDR3 loop is CASSLTGHSTDTQYF. In DNA, the CDR3 is TGTGCCAGCAGCTTAACAGGCCACAGCACAGATACGCAGTATTTT.

The genes are TRBV28 and TRBJ2-5; D is possibly TRBD2 (7 bases). CDR3 length: 14 residues. Germline assignment: CDR1 MDHEN and CDR2 SYDVKM. Trimming shortened V by 2 bases and J by 5 bases, and 12 bases separated the two germline ends. The CDR3 loop reads CASSLRGARETQYF. The CDR3, as DNA: TGTGCCAGCAGTTTACGGGGGGCGCGGGAGACCCAGTACTTC. The variable domain in full, with the rest retrieved from reference TRBV28 and TRBJ2-5, is DVKVTQSSRYLVKRTGEKVFLECVQDMDHENMFWYRQDPGLGLRLIYFSYDVKMKEKGDIPEGYSVSREKKERFSLILESASTNQTSMYLCASSLRGARETQYFGPGTRLLVL.

The chain recombines TRBV5-1 with TRBJ2-7, with D possibly being TRBD2 (5 bases). CDR3 length: 15 residues. V was cut by 2 bases and J by 0 bases, with 12 bases left in between. Germline CDR1 SGHRS, CDR2 YFSETQ. In DNA, the CDR3 is TGCGCCAGCAGCTTTCGGCGGGTGGACTCCTACGAGCAGTACTTC. Translated, it gives CASSFRRVDSYEQYF.

For this clone: The junction shows a germline mismatch at one end, possibly a read error. The chain employs TRBV5-6 and TRBJ2-3, with D unresolved. In germline, CDR1 is SGHDT, CDR2 YYEEEE. The CDR3 has 14 amino acids. The CDR3 here is CANSFPKTVDTQYF. The CDR3 coding sequence is TGTGCCAACAGCTTCCCCAAAACGGTAGATACGCAGTATTTT.

This clone was observed a few times. V is TRBV28 and J is TRBJ2-2; 7 positions agree with TRBD1. The CDR3 covers 17 residues. V lost 4 bases and J lost 2; bases outside the gene matches: 10. Germline V CDR1 and CDR2: MDHEN, SYDVKM. The CDR3 sequence: CASSYQQGYGNTGELFF. CDR3 DNA sequence: TGTGCCAGCAGTTACCAACAGGGGTACGGTAACACCGGGGAGCTGTTTTTT.

The chain recombines TRBV5-1 with TRBJ2-5, with 7 bases identical to TRBD2. The ends lost 4 bases at V and 2 bases at J; junction bases unmatched: 5. CDR1 is SGHRS, CDR2 YFSETQ, per germline. The CDR3 is made up of 14 amino acids. CDR3 bases: TGCGCCAGCAGCCGGAGCGGGGTACAAGAGACCCAGTACTTC. Translated, it gives CASSRSGVQETQYF.

The rearrangement joins TRBV28 to TRBJ1-5; 7 nucleotides align to TRBD1. Germline assignment: CDR1 MDHEN and CDR2 SYDVKM. CDR3 length: 16 residues. Trimming cost V 3 bases and J 7 bases; bases outside gene matches: 12. CDR3 nucleotides: TGTGCCAGCAGTTTTGGGTTACAGGGGAAGCGACAGCCCCAGCATTTT. Amino acid sequence: CASSFGLQGKRQPQHF.

V and J are TRBV10-3 and TRBJ2-7; 9 bases are a match to TRBD1. J was trimmed by 7 bases and V by 3 bases; bases with no gene match: 13. There are 16 residues in the CDR3. In germline, CDR1 is ENHRY, CDR2 SYGVKD. This chain's CDR3 is CAISDAGTGFSSEQYF. The DNA for the CDR3 is TGTGCCATCAGTGACGCCGGGACAGGGTTTTCGAGTGAGCAGTACTTC.

The chain links TRBV7-2 to TRBJ2-7, with 13 bases that match TRBD2. The CDR3 loop spans 15 amino acids. J was trimmed by 6 bases and V by 0 bases; bases with no gene match: 2. Looked up from germline, CDR1 is SGHTA and CDR2 is FQGNSA. The CDR3 bases are TGTGCCAGCAGCTTAGCAGGGACTAGCGGGGCCGAGCAGTACTTC. Residues: CASSLAGTSGAEQYF.

This clone was counted between two and nine times. This chain joins TRBV18 and TRBJ2-2, with 9 positions matching TRBD1. This CDR3 has 15 amino acids. Trimming cost V 3 bases and J 6 bases; bases outside gene matches: 5. Germline loops: CDR1 KGHSH, CDR2 LQKENI. CDR3 sequence reads: CASSPRDREAGELFF. The CDR3 nucleotides read TGTGCCAGCTCACCCCGGGACAGGGAAGCCGGGGAGCTGTTTTTT.

This chain joins TRBV9 and TRBJ2-1, with TRBD2 as a possible D gene (6 bases). Trimming stripped 0 bases from V and 8 bases from J, with 18 bases between. Germline CDR1 SGDLS, CDR2 YYNGEE. This CDR3 region has 16 residues. As DNA, the CDR3 is TGTGCCAGCAGCGTAGGGGACGGAAGACTAGGCTATGAGCAGTTCTTC. Protein sequence: CASSVGDGRLGYEQFF.

The J gene is TRBJ1-4, the V gene TRBV28; 7 bases align to TRBD1. This CDR3 is 16 amino acids long. The V gene end was trimmed by 5 bases and the J gene end by 7 bases; junction bases not matched to a gene: 13. Germline loops: CDR1 MDHEN, CDR2 SYDVKM. DNA for the CDR3: TGTGCCAGCAGTCCCCGGACAGGAATTGTGGCTGAAAAACTGTTTTTT. This sequence encodes CASSPRTGIVAEKLFF. The whole variable domain, filled in from reference TRBV28 and TRBJ1-4, reads DVKVTQSSRYLVKRTGEKVFLECVQDMDHENMFWYRQDPGLGLRLIYFSYDVKMKEKGDIPEGYSVSREKKERFSLILESASTNQTSMYLCASSPRTGIVAEKLFFGSGTQLSVL.

DNA for the CDR3: TGTGCCACCAGTGATCCCGCGGGTCGGTCGAACACCGGGGAGCTGTTTTTT. Translated: CATSDPAGRSNTGELFF. The V and J genes are TRBV24-1 and TRBJ2-2, with D possibly matching TRBD2 (5 bases). Germline V gives CDR1 KGHDR, CDR2 SFDVKD. The CDR3 loop spans 17 amino acids. V shed 3 bases and J shed 0 bases, with 13 bases lying between them.

The CDR3 region has the DNA TGTGCCACCAGTGACCGTGGACAGATTACCGGGGAGCTGTTTTTT. This codes for CATSDRGQITGELFF. The rearrangement uses TRBV24-1 and TRBJ2-2, with D maybe TRBD1 (6 bases). Germline V CDR1 and CDR2: KGHDR, SFDVKD. V was shortened by 4 bases and J by 5 bases, with 13 bases between the two germline ends. This CDR3 is 15 amino acids long.

The chain employs TRBV20-1 and TRBJ1-2, with 8 bases that match TRBD1. Trimming at V came to 3 bases and at J to 7 bases, leaving 7 bases not matched to a gene. This CDR3 is built from 13 residues. CDR1 and CDR2 (germline): DFQATT, SNEGSKA (reference sequence). CDR3 in DNA: TGCAGTGCTAGTTCAGGGGGCCTCGGTGGCTACACCTTC. Encoded protein: CSASSGGLGGYTF.

The J gene is TRBJ2-7, the V gene TRBV5-1; 7 bases fit TRBD1. This CDR3 spans 15 amino acids. After removal of 4 bases from V and 2 bases from J, the junction contained 9 bases not matched to a gene. The germline CDR1 and CDR2 sequences are SGHRS and YFSETQ. The CDR3 DNA is TGCGCCAGCAGCCCCCGACAGGGTGATGCCTACGAGCAGTACTTC. It yields the protein CASSPRQGDAYEQYF.

The chain has TRBV18 and TRBJ2-2, with D possibly being TRBD2 (5 bases). The CDR3 consists of 14 residues. CDR1 and CDR2 from the germline V gene are KGHSH and LQKENI. The V end was cut by 2 bases, the J end by 6 bases, with 10 bases between. The CDR3 protein is CASSPGMEAGELFF. CDR3 nucleotide sequence: TGTGCCAGCTCACCAGGGATGGAGGCCGGGGAGCTGTTTTTT.

V and J are TRBV30 and TRBJ1-2, with 7 bases matching TRBD1. The V and J ends lost 5 bases and 5 bases, in that order; junction bases with no gene match: 11. The CDR3 is 14 residues long. CDR1 and CDR2 from the germline V gene are GTSNPN and SVGIG (reference sequence). CDR3 loop: CAWEPQTGTYGYTF. The CDR3, as DNA: TGTGCCTGGGAACCTCAGACAGGGACTTATGGCTACACCTTC.

The chain links TRBV7-2 to TRBJ2-5; the D gene is possibly TRBD2 (6 bases). Trimming took off 0 bases at V and 2 bases at J, with 7 bases between the two ends. Germline lookup yields CDR1 SGHTA and CDR2 FQGNSA. The CDR3 has 14 residues. The DNA for the CDR3 is TGTGCCAGCAGCTTAGCGGGAGGTCAAGAGACCCAGTACTTC. Protein product: CASSLAGGQETQYF.

The J gene is TRBJ2-1, the V gene TRBV4-2; D remains unclear. V was clipped by 4 bases and J by 3 bases, with 19 bases between them. In germline, CDR1 is LGHNA, CDR2 YNFKEQ. The CDR3 length is 17 residues. The CDR3 spells CASSRVLPSEGYNEQFF. The CDR3 bases are TGTGCCAGCAGCCGAGTTCTCCCAAGCGAAGGCTACAATGAGCAGTTCTTC.

This sequence joins TRBV19 and TRBJ2-7; 10 bases agree with TRBD2. The V segment lost 5 bases and the J segment 3 bases; nucleotides outside the gene matches: 7. There are 15 residues in the CDR3. Germline-derived CDR1 and CDR2 are LNHDA and SQIVND (reference sequence). CDR3 residues: CASSSWTSGSYEQYF. Written as DNA, the CDR3 is TGTGCCAGTAGTTCGTGGACTAGCGGAAGCTACGAGCAGTACTTC. Supplemented by reference TRBV19 and TRBJ2-7, the full variable domain reads DGGITQSPKYLFRKEGQNVTLSCEQNLNHDAMYWYRQDPGQGLRLIYYSQIVNDFQKGDIAEGYSVSREKKESFPLTVTSAQKNPTAFYLCASSSWTSGSYEQYFGPGTRLTVT.

The genes are TRBV9 and TRBJ2-3, with TRBD2 identical over 9 bases. Looked up from germline, CDR1 is SGDLS and CDR2 is YYNGEE. V lost 0 bases and J lost 4; bases outside the gene matches: 6. The CDR3 is 16 residues long. The chain's CDR3 is CASSVGVSGRPDTQYF. Written as DNA, the CDR3 is TGTGCCAGCAGCGTAGGGGTTAGCGGGAGACCAGATACGCAGTATTTT.

This chain connects TRBV3-1 (or the pseudogene TRBV3-2) to TRBJ2-1; 9 nucleotides match TRBD2. Germline CDR1 reads LGHDT; CDR2 reads YNNKEL (reference sequence). J lost 8 bases, V lost 6 bases, and 11 bases had no gene match. CDR3 length equals 15 residues. The CDR3 is CASSLSGSYSDEQFF. CDR3 nucleotides: TGTGCCAGCAGTCTTAGCGGGAGTTATTCGGATGAGCAGTTCTTC.

The J gene is TRBJ2-2, the V gene TRBV7-2; 10 nucleotides align to TRBD1. CDR1 is SGHTA and CDR2 is FQGNSA in the germline V gene. Trimming took 5 bases from V and 5 from J; bases not matched to a gene: 8. The CDR3 is 16 residues long. The CDR3 reads CASSPRDRGNTGELFF. For the CDR3, the DNA is TGTGCCAGCAGCCCTCGGGACAGGGGTAATACCGGGGAGCTGTTTTTT. Using reference TRBV7-2 and TRBJ2-2 for the parts outside the CDR3, the full variable domain is GAGVSQSPSNKVTEKGKDVELRCDPISGHTALYWYRQSLGQGLEFLIYFQGNSAPDKSGLPSDRFSAERTGGSVSTLTIQRTQQEDSAVYLCASSPRDRGNTGELFFGEGSRLTVL.